This T cell receptor (beta chain) derives from a study of T cell responses to AZD1222 COVID-19 vaccine. This clone was counted a single time. What it recognizes is unknown. The protocol was immunoSEQ multiplex PCR, while the TCRdb copy is restricted to in-frame clones and leaves out a portion. Of about 85,000 clones detected, about nine tenths appear once; the ten largest clones hold roughly 7.5%. The CDR3 covers 14 residues. Trimming removed 2 bases from V and 6 bases from J, with 14 bases in between. Germline CDR1 is GTSNPN and CDR2 is SVGIG (reference sequence). Study-level points and caveats: Possibly, clonal diversity was underestimated; donors were largely white British and included more females. Only after the peak T cell response were repertoires sampled. After two AZD1222 doses, spike-specific TCR breadth and depth rose versus day 0. Only a handful of AZD1222 recipients, six or seven in all, had baseline seropositivity.

This chain joins TRBV30 and TRBJ2-1; D may be TRBD2 (7 bases). Sequences were derived from peripheral blood, sampled on day 0 of AZD1222 vaccination. This clonotype originated in an adult in good health. CDR3 bases: TGTGCCTGGAGTCGAGGGGGGGCGGTCAATGAGCAGTTCTTC. The encoded protein is CAWSRGGAVNEQFF.